Presented here are 31 T cell receptor beta chains from one specimen sequenced in a study of CD8 T cells in Susac syndrome. RNA, at roughly 0.5 to 1 ug, was reverse transcribed with random hexamers. TCRdb processed the immunoSEQ multiplex PCR reads anew with MiXCR; each CDR3 protein has one entry. Seen here are around 190,000 distinct CDR3 sequences, 85% to 95% observed once, and the top ten hold over 0.095%. The sample comprised CD4+ T cells from PBMCs. Receptor source: a human donor with Susac syndrome.

The chain has TRBV7-9 and TRBJ2-3, with D hard to call. This CDR3 comprises 13 residues. The ends were cut back, 5 bases at V and 6 bases at J, with 12 bases in the middle. Looked up from germline, CDR1 is SEHNR and CDR2 is FQNEAQ (reference sequence). In DNA, the CDR3 is TGTGCCAGCAGCCCTGAGACCCCGGATACGCAGTATTTT. Protein product: CASSPETPDTQYF.

The chain is built from TRBV12-3 or TRBV12-4 and TRBJ2-1; D is tentatively TRBD1 or TRBD2 (5 bases each). Trimming removed 7 bases at V and 3 bases at J, with 16 bases between. This CDR3 region has 15 residues. The CDR3 spells CASTSARDGYNEQFF. In nucleotides, the CDR3 is TGTGCCAGCACTTCCGCCCGGGACGGCTACAATGAGCAGTTCTTC.

The genes are TRBV6-5 and TRBJ1-5, with TRBD1 matching over 7 bases. The CDR3 is 15 residues long. With 5 bases clipped from V and 0 bases from J, the junction kept 4 bases outside the gene matches. Looked up from germline, CDR1 is MNHEY and CDR2 is SVGAGI. The chain's CDR3 is CASSTTGISNQPQHF. In DNA form, the CDR3 reads TGTGCCAGCAGTACGACAGGGATTAGCAATCAGCCCCAGCATTTT.

This clonotype appeared once. The rearrangement uses TRBV7-2 and TRBJ2-5, with TRBD1 identical over 8 bases. Germline V gene lookup returns CDR1 SGHTA and CDR2 FQGNSA. V shed 5 bases, J shed 7 bases, and the junction held 3 bases outside the gene matches. The CDR3 has 12 amino acids. The CDR3 loop reads CASSPQGGTQYF. The CDR3, as DNA: TGTGCCAGCAGCCCACAGGGGGGGACCCAGTACTTC.

This clonotype was observed a few times. DNA for the CDR3: TGTGCCAGCAGGACCGGGAGCTATGGCTACACCTTC. This codes for CASRTGSYGYTF. The chain uses TRBV6-2 or TRBV6-3 and TRBJ1-2, with unresolved D. Germline loops: CDR1 MNHEY, CDR2 SVGEGT. The V end lost 6 bases, the J end lost 4 bases, and 9 bases lay between the germline ends. The CDR3 totals 12 residues.

V usage is TRBV7-8 and J usage is TRBJ2-2; 11 positions match TRBD2. Per germline, CDR1 SGHVS and CDR2 FQNEAQ. Losses at the gene ends were 3 bases for V and 6 bases for J; bases not matched to a gene: 9. CDR3 length: 17 amino acids. The CDR3 bases are TGTGCCAGCAGCTTCGGTAGCGGGGGGGCGATAGCCGGGGAGCTGTTTTTT. Residues: CASSFGSGGAIAGELFF. Using reference TRBV7-8 and TRBJ2-2 for the parts outside the CDR3, the full variable domain is GAGVSQSPRYKVAKRGQDVALRCDPISGHVSLFWYQQALGQGPEFLTYFQNEAQLDKSGLPSDRFFAERPEGSVSTLKIQRTQQEDSAVYLCASSFGSGGAIAGELFFGEGSRLTVL.

The chain couples TRBV29-1 to TRBJ1-4; a weak D match, TRBD1 (5 bases). The CDR3 has 13 amino acids. The V and J ends lost 4 bases and 4 bases respectively, with 10 bases between them. From germline, CDR1 is SQVTM and CDR2 ANQGSEA. Here the CDR3 reads CSVGWGNNEKLFF. The CDR3 DNA follows: TGCAGCGTTGGGTGGGGGAATAATGAAAAACTGTTTTTT.

The V and J genes are TRBV20-1 and TRBJ1-4; possibly TRBD1 for D (5 bases). Germline assignment: CDR1 DFQATT and CDR2 SNEGSKA (reference sequence). Between the trimmed V and J ends, which lost 6 bases and 7 bases, there was a span of 15 bases. The CDR3 spans 13 residues. Written as DNA, the CDR3 is TGCAGTGCCAGAAATGGGCAGGGTGAAAAACTGTTTTTT. It encodes CSARNGQGEKLFF.

The sample holds one count of this clonotype. The genes are TRBV20-1 and TRBJ2-5; possibly TRBD1 or TRBD2 for D (5 bases each). Germline V lookup: CDR1 DFQATT, CDR2 SNEGSKA (reference sequence). The CDR3 runs to 13 residues. V lost 0 bases to trimming and J lost 4 bases, with 9 bases between them. The DNA for the CDR3 is TGCAGTGCTAGAGACAGGGCGGGAGAGACCCAGTACTTC. This codes for CSARDRAGETQYF.

The chain uses TRBV4-1 and TRBJ1-2; 8 positions match TRBD1. Unmatched junction bases numbered 14, after V lost 3 bases and J lost 5 bases. The CDR3 consists of 17 residues. Germline V gene sequence: CDR1 MGHRA, CDR2 YSYEKL. The CDR3 DNA follows: TGCGCCAGCAGCCATGAGGGACAGGCGCTCGATGCTTATGGCTACACCTTC. Translated: CASSHEGQALDAYGYTF.

This chain joins TRBV12-3 or TRBV12-4 and TRBJ2-6, with TRBD1 matching over 7 bases. The length of the CDR3 is 17 residues. V trimming: 5 bases; J trimming: 0 bases; junction bases outside the gene matches: 7. Written as DNA, the CDR3 is TGTGCCAGCAGTGGTGACAGGGCGAGCTCTGGGGCCAACGTCCTGACTTTC. This gives the protein CASSGDRASSGANVLTF.

The chain employs TRBV24-1 and TRBJ2-3; possible D gene TRBD1, 6 bases. The CDR3 is 13 amino acids. Trimming removed 5 bases from V and 6 bases from J, with 11 bases in between. Germline V gives CDR1 KGHDR, CDR2 SFDVKD. The CDR3 DNA is TGTGCCACCAGTGCCAGGGGTGAGGATACGCAGTATTTT. This translates into CATSARGEDTQYF.

The chain joins TRBV10-3 to TRBJ1-3, with D unresolved. Deletions cut 7 bases from V and 0 bases from J, with 10 bases between. Germline loops: CDR1 ENHRY, CDR2 SYGVKD. The CDR3 has 14 amino acids. CDR3 sequence (DNA): TGTGCCATCACTCGAGCGCTCTCTGGAAACACCATATATTTT. Its translation: CAITRALSGNTIYF.

V is TRBV12-3 or TRBV12-4 and J is TRBJ2-5; no clear D. The CDR3 covers 14 residues. V dropped 5 bases and J dropped 2 bases, with 12 bases sitting between them. The CDR3 DNA reads as TGTGCCAGCAGTGAGACACGGCTGCAAGAGACCCAGTACTTC. It specifies CASSETRLQETQYF.

The chain carries TRBV5-1 and TRBJ2-5; 13 bases map to TRBD2. CDR1 SGHRS and CDR2 YFSETQ come from the germline V gene. Trimming took 5 bases from V and 1 from J; bases not matched to a gene: 5. The CDR3 consists of 16 residues. This CDR3 is CASRIGTSGVQETQYF. In DNA, the CDR3 is TGCGCCAGCAGAATTGGGACTAGCGGGGTCCAAGAGACCCAGTACTTC. Filled out from reference TRBV5-1 and TRBJ2-5, the complete variable domain reads KAGVTQTPRYLIKTRGQQVTLSCSPISGHRSVSWYQQTPGQGLQFLFEYFSETQRNKGNFPGRFSGRQFSNSRSEMNVSTLELGDSALYLCASRIGTSGVQETQYFGPGTRLLVL.

CDR3 protein: CASSLGDRVSGGYTF. CDR3 nucleotides: TGTGCCAGCAGCTTAGGGGACAGGGTTTCAGGTGGCTACACCTTC. V and J are TRBV7-6 and TRBJ1-2; 9 bases are a match to TRBD1. J lost 7 bases, V lost 1 base, and 7 bases had no gene match. Germline-derived CDR1 and CDR2 are SGHVS and FNYEAQ. The CDR3 is made up of 15 amino acids.

This clonotype has only a few counts. The V gene is TRBV12-3 or TRBV12-4, the J gene TRBJ1-2; TRBD1 matches at 8 bases. CDR3 size: 13 residues. V dropped 1 base and J dropped 7; count of bases not matched to a gene: 2. The CDR3 region is CASSLGQGAGYTF. The CDR3 DNA is TGTGCCAGCAGTTTAGGGCAGGGGGCTGGCTACACCTTC.

The J gene is TRBJ2-7, the V gene TRBV25-1; 10 nucleotides align to TRBD1. Germline V lookup: CDR1 MGHDK, CDR2 SYGVNS. The CDR3 loop spans 13 amino acids. V lost 5 bases and J lost 6; bases outside the gene matches: 4. The CDR3 region is CASSRRDRGEQYF. The CDR3, as DNA: TGTGCCAGCAGTCGCCGGGACAGGGGCGAGCAGTACTTC.

The chain combines TRBV28 with TRBJ1-6, with D perhaps matching TRBD1 (5 bases). Germline V lookup: CDR1 MDHEN, CDR2 SYDVKM. Trimming pared 10 bases from V and 9 bases from J, leaving 19 bases between. This CDR3 region has 14 residues. CDR3 sequence reads: CATKSLGVISPLHF. CDR3 in DNA: TGTGCCACCAAAAGTCTAGGGGTGATTTCACCCCTCCACTTT.

This rearrangement joins TRBV7-2 to TRBJ2-7; a weak D match, TRBD1 (5 bases). V lost 3 bases to trimming and J lost 1 base, with 10 bases between them. CDR1 is SGHTA, CDR2 FQGNSA, per germline. This CDR3 is 14 amino acids long. The CDR3 reads CASSLDRQSYEQYF. In DNA, the CDR3 is TGTGCCAGCAGCTTGGACCGACAGTCCTACGAGCAGTACTTC.

The chain has TRBV20-1 and TRBJ1-2; D possibly corresponds to TRBD1 (5 bases). This CDR3 spans 16 amino acids. CDR1 is DFQATT and CDR2 is SNEGSKA in the germline V gene (reference sequence). Between the trimmed V and J ends, which lost 1 base and 2 bases, there was a span of 17 bases. This CDR3 reads CSARVTAWAGNYGYTF. The CDR3 DNA reads as TGCAGTGCTAGAGTAACGGCTTGGGCAGGGAACTATGGCTACACCTTC.

V and J are TRBV20-1 and TRBJ1-6; D may be TRBD1 (6 bases). Germline lookup yields CDR1 DFQATT and CDR2 SNEGSKA (reference sequence). The CDR3 has 14 amino acids. V lost 6 bases to trimming and J lost 9 bases, with 18 bases between them. As DNA, the CDR3 is TGCAGTGCCATGCGGACAGTGCGAGGTTCACCCCTCCACTTT. As protein: CSAMRTVRGSPLHF.

The rearrangement uses TRBV3-1 and TRBJ2-7, with a possible D match to TRBD1 (6 bases). Between the trimmed V and J ends, which lost 8 bases and 3 bases, there was a span of 8 bases. Germline loops: CDR1 LGHDT, CDR2 YNNKEL (reference sequence). This CDR3 region has 11 residues. The CDR3 DNA sequence: TGTGCCAGCTCACAGGGCTACGAGCAGTACTTC. This codes for CASSQGYEQYF.

The chain couples TRBV9 to TRBJ2-5, with D possibly TRBD1 on 6 matching bases. Germline V lookup: CDR1 SGDLS, CDR2 YYNGEE. Trimming removed 3 bases at V and 3 bases at J, with 15 bases between. The CDR3 covers 15 residues. Written as DNA, the CDR3 is TGTGCCAGCAGCGCACTAAGTGCAGGGGAAGAGACCCAGTACTTC. Its translation is CASSALSAGEETQYF.

This chain uses TRBV7-2 with TRBJ2-5; D not resolved. Germline loops: CDR1 SGHTA, CDR2 FQGNSA. V lost 5 bases to trimming and J lost 5 bases, with 15 bases between them. This CDR3 is 14 amino acids long. In DNA, the CDR3 is TGTGCCAGCAGCCAACAAGGAAATGGGGAGACCCAGTACTTC. The encoded protein is CASSQQGNGETQYF.

The rearrangement joins TRBV7-7 to TRBJ2-1; D could derive from TRBD1 or TRBD2 (6 bases each). The CDR3 loop spans 15 amino acids. The V end lost 6 bases, the J end lost 5 bases, and 17 bases lay between the germline ends. Germline loops: CDR1 SSHAT, CDR2 FNYEAQ (reference sequence). Here the CDR3 DNA reads TGTGCCAGCAGTAAAGGGGGGACCCTGAACAATGAGCAGTTCTTC. It translates to CASSKGGTLNNEQFF.

This chain links TRBV5-6 with TRBJ1-5; D is uncertain. The CDR3 loop spans 15 amino acids. Trimming removed 1 base at V and 0 bases at J, with 8 bases between. Looked up from germline, CDR1 is SGHDT and CDR2 is YYEEEE. CDR3 sequence: CASSLSMVSNQPQHF. CDR3 in DNA: TGTGCCAGCAGCTTGAGCATGGTTAGCAATCAGCCCCAGCATTTT. The full variable domain, its missing parts supplied by reference TRBV5-6 and TRBJ1-5, is DAGVTQSPTHLIKTRGQQVTLRCSPKSGHDTVSWYQQALGQGPQFIFQYYEEEERQRGNFPDRFSGHQFPNYSSELNVNALLLGDSALYLCASSLSMVSNQPQHFGDGTRLSIL.

V and J are TRBV6-5 and TRBJ2-7, with 11 bases lining up with TRBD2. Germline V lookup: CDR1 MNHEY, CDR2 SVGAGI. The CDR3 contains 13 residues. The junction had 1 base not matched to a gene; V was cut back by 6 bases and J by 3 bases. The CDR3 DNA reads TGTGCCAGCAGACTAGCGGGGGTCTACGAGCAGTACTTC. Its translation: CASRLAGVYEQYF.

The chain carries TRBV3-1 and TRBJ2-2; TRBD2 might be the D (6 bases). Trimming took 4 bases from V and 1 from J, leaving 10 bases between them. This CDR3 region has 15 residues. In germline, CDR1 is LGHDT, CDR2 YNNKEL (reference sequence). CDR3 nucleotide sequence: TGTGCCAGCAGCCGTCGGGGGTTGAACACCGGGGAGCTGTTTTTT. Residues: CASSRRGLNTGELFF.

The chain is built from TRBV4-1 and TRBJ1-1, with TRBD1 matching over 9 bases. V trimming: 4 bases; J trimming: 5 bases; junction bases outside the gene matches: 11. Per the germline V gene, CDR1 is MGHRA and CDR2 is YSYEKL. There are 16 residues in the CDR3. In DNA, the CDR3 is TGCGCCAGCAGCCGAACGCCGGGACAGGGTTTTACTGAAGCTTTCTTT. This codes for CASSRTPGQGFTEAFF.

The CDR3 reads CSAPGQAAKTQYF. The CDR3, as DNA: TGCAGTGCCCCGGGACAGGCTGCTAAGACCCAGTACTTC. The rearrangement uses TRBV20-1 and TRBJ2-5; 8 bases line up with TRBD1. Trimming took 6 bases from V and 6 from J; bases not matched to a gene: 9. Germline CDR1 is DFQATT and CDR2 is SNEGSKA (reference sequence). This CDR3 spans 13 amino acids.